The 24 T cell receptor beta chains listed next were all sequenced from one sample in a study of OX40 agonist ivuxolimab in advanced cancers. Repertoires were generated with immunoSEQ multiplex PCR, while TCRdb's copy carries only in-frame clones and drops some. In the table there are around 40,000 clones, 85% of which are singletons. The starting material was CD4+ or CD8+ T cells sorted from blood, obtained in a trial of the OX40 agonist ivuxolimab. Receptors originate from an adult with an advanced solid tumor such as melanoma, head and neck, liver or kidney cancer.

The chain uses TRBV18 and TRBJ1-1, with unresolved D. V was trimmed by 3 bases and J by 1 base, leaving 6 bases between them. Germline V gene lookup returns CDR1 KGHSH and CDR2 LQKENI. The CDR3 has 13 residues. As DNA, the CDR3 is TGTGCCAGCTCACCGCAGAAGAACACTGAAGCTTTCTTT. As protein: CASSPQKNTEAFF.

J is TRBJ1-1 and V is TRBV19; 10 bases agree with TRBD1. The CDR3 sequence is 18 residues long. J lost 11 bases, V lost 4 bases, and 22 bases had no gene match. The germline V gene has CDR1 LNHDA and CDR2 SQIVND (reference sequence). This chain's CDR3 is CASSNPANRDRGRERAFF. The CDR3 DNA reads TGTGCCAGTAGTAATCCGGCGAACCGGGACAGGGGCCGTGAGAGGGCTTTCTTT.

The rearrangement links TRBV30 to TRBJ1-5; D unresolved. The CDR3 covers 13 residues. The germline V and J ends were trimmed by 5 bases and 6 bases, with 14 bases remaining between them. The germline V gene encodes CDR1 GTSNPN and CDR2 SVGIG (reference sequence). The CDR3 sequence is CAWASWRGQPQHF. The CDR3 bases are TGTGCCTGGGCCTCGTGGCGGGGTCAGCCCCAGCATTTT.

This clone was detected only once. The rearrangement links TRBV28 to TRBJ1-5; D uncertain. Trimming left V 6 bases short and J 7 bases short, with 22 bases between. The CDR3 consists of 16 residues. CDR1 and CDR2 (germline): MDHEN, SYDVKM. CDR3 sequence reads: CASSPESAPEGQPQHF. CDR3 in DNA: TGTGCCAGCAGCCCCGAGTCAGCCCCCGAGGGCCAGCCCCAGCATTTT.

This chain joins TRBV5-6 and TRBJ2-2; 8 positions agree with TRBD2. The CDR3 spans 16 residues. Germline CDR1 is SGHDT and CDR2 is YYEEEE. Unmatched junction bases numbered 4, after V lost 2 bases and J lost 1 base. The CDR3 DNA follows: TGTGCCAGCAGCTTTAGGGGGACTAGGAACACCGGGGAGCTGTTTTTT. It codes for CASSFRGTRNTGELFF. Combining the CDR3 with reference TRBV5-6 and TRBJ2-2 gives the whole variable domain DAGVTQSPTHLIKTRGQQVTLRCSPKSGHDTVSWYQQALGQGPQFIFQYYEEEERQRGNFPDRFSGHQFPNYSSELNVNALLLGDSALYLCASSFRGTRNTGELFFGEGSRLTVL.

The V gene is TRBV15, the J gene TRBJ2-1; tentative D call: TRBD1 (6 bases). The CDR3 is 16 residues long. Germline V CDR1 and CDR2: LNHNV, YYDKDF (reference sequence). The V gene lost 1 base and the J gene lost 5 bases, with 15 bases spanning the gap. CDR3 protein: CATSRATGMKDNEQFF. The CDR3 region has the DNA TGTGCCACCAGCAGAGCCACAGGGATGAAAGACAATGAGCAGTTCTTC.

The chain links TRBV28 to TRBJ1-3, with no clear D. There are 17 residues in the CDR3. V lost 5 bases and J lost 2, with 19 bases in between. The germline V gene has CDR1 MDHEN and CDR2 SYDVKM. CDR3 sequence reads: CASSSSGLPRTGNTIYF. The CDR3 coding sequence is TGTGCCAGCAGTAGCTCCGGACTCCCGAGGACTGGAAACACCATATATTTT. Full variable domain (rest looked up from reference TRBV28 and TRBJ1-3): DVKVTQSSRYLVKRTGEKVFLECVQDMDHENMFWYRQDPGLGLRLIYFSYDVKMKEKGDIPEGYSVSREKKERFSLILESASTNQTSMYLCASSSSGLPRTGNTIYFGEGSWLTVV.

V usage is TRBV5-1 and J usage is TRBJ1-1, with D possibly being TRBD1 (5 bases). Germline V gives CDR1 SGHRS, CDR2 YFSETQ. Trimming took off 4 bases at V and 1 base at J, with 17 bases between the two ends. The CDR3 consists of 16 residues. The CDR3: CASSGIQGVSNTEAFF. CDR3 DNA: TGCGCCAGCAGCGGGATTCAAGGGGTTTCGAACACTGAAGCTTTCTTT.

The chain has TRBV4-3 and TRBJ1-1; D may be TRBD1 (5 bases). Germline CDR1 is LGHNA and CDR2 is YSLEER. CDR3 length equals 16 residues. Trimming removed 0 bases from V and 9 bases from J, with 20 bases in between. The CDR3 sequence is CASSQDGGAAGDKAFF. The CDR3, as DNA: TGCGCCAGCAGCCAAGACGGAGGGGCCGCCGGTGATAAAGCTTTCTTT.

V and J are TRBV19 and TRBJ2-7; the D call may be TRBD1 or TRBD2 (5 bases each). Trimming took 3 bases from V and 0 from J, leaving 9 bases between them. Germline lookup yields CDR1 LNHDA and CDR2 SQIVND (reference sequence). This CDR3 contains 14 residues. CDR3: CASSIEGSSYEQYF. In DNA form, the CDR3 reads TGTGCCAGTAGTATCGAGGGGAGCTCCTACGAGCAGTACTTC.

Judged by abundance, this clone is medium-sized. The chain couples TRBV4-3 to TRBJ2-7; 7 nucleotides match TRBD2. The V gene end was trimmed by 3 bases and the J gene end by 2 bases; junction bases not matched to a gene: 4. CDR1 and CDR2 (germline): LGHNA, YSLEER. This CDR3 has 14 residues. CDR3 loop: CASSHWTSPYEQYF. In DNA, the CDR3 is TGCGCCAGCAGCCACTGGACTAGTCCCTACGAGCAGTACTTC.

This clone showed up just a few times. The rearrangement uses TRBV9 and TRBJ1-5; D not certain. Trimming left V 0 bases short and J 11 bases short, with 12 bases between. Germline V gene sequence: CDR1 SGDLS, CDR2 YYNGEE. This CDR3 comprises 13 residues. The CDR3 loop reads CASSVGASSAQHF. The CDR3 DNA is TGTGCCAGCAGCGTAGGGGCCTCATCAGCCCAGCATTTT.

In regard to this clone: The junction departs from germline at one end; a sequencing error may be responsible. Here the CDR3 reads CASSLVGTSGIYYNEQFF. In DNA form, the CDR3 reads TGTGCTAGCAGCTTAGTCGGGACTAGCGGGATATACTACAATGAGCAGTTCTTC. This chain joins TRBV7-7 and TRBJ2-1, with 13 bases that match TRBD2. This CDR3 has 18 residues. Germline CDR1 reads SSHAT; CDR2 reads FNYEAQ (reference sequence). The full variable domain, rest sourced from reference TRBV7-7 and TRBJ2-1, is GAGVSQSPRYKVTKRGQDVTLRCDPISSHATLYWYQQALGQGPEFLTYFNYEAQPDKSGLPSDRFSAERPEGSISTLTIQRTEQRDSAMYRCASSLVGTSGIYYNEQFFGPGTRLTVL.

The rearrangement uses TRBV2 and TRBJ1-6; maybe TRBD1 (5 bases). Deletions cut 4 bases from V and 8 bases from J, with 9 bases between. CDR1 and CDR2 from the germline V gene are SNHLY and FYNNEI. The CDR3 covers 13 residues. The CDR3: CASSGGMDSPLHF. As DNA, the CDR3 is TGTGCCAGCAGTGGGGGCATGGATTCACCCCTCCACTTT.

The chain recombines TRBV29-1 with TRBJ2-7, with TRBD1 as a possible D gene (5 bases). With 3 bases removed from V and 10 bases from J, the gap between germline ends came to 16 bases. The V gene's germline CDR1 is SQVTM and CDR2 ANQGSEA. The CDR3 runs 12 residues. The CDR3 loop reads CSVDQGFGLQYF. The CDR3 bases are TGCAGCGTTGACCAGGGTTTTGGCCTCCAGTACTTC.

The chain uses TRBV14 and TRBJ1-4; D is unresolved. V lost 3 bases to trimming and J lost 6 bases, with 8 bases between them. The CDR3 extends over 13 amino acids. Germline CDR1 SGHDN, CDR2 FVKESK. The CDR3 loop reads CASSQAYYEKLFF. CDR3 DNA sequence: TGTGCCAGCAGCCAGGCATATTATGAAAAACTGTTTTTT.

The chain links TRBV7-2 to TRBJ1-1, with a weak D call TRBD1 (5 bases). CDR1 SGHTA and CDR2 FQGNSA come from the germline V gene. The CDR3 loop spans 15 amino acids. Trimming removed 5 bases at V and 0 bases at J, with 13 bases between. The CDR3 nucleotides read TGTGCCAGCAGCCCGGGACCTTATTTGAACACTGAAGCTTTCTTT. Residues: CASSPGPYLNTEAFF. The full variable domain, rest sourced from reference TRBV7-2 and TRBJ1-1, is GAGVSQSPSNKVTEKGKDVELRCDPISGHTALYWYRQSLGQGLEFLIYFQGNSAPDKSGLPSDRFSAERTGGSVSTLTIQRTQQEDSAVYLCASSPGPYLNTEAFFGQGTRLTVV.

V usage is TRBV30 and J usage is TRBJ2-7; 11 nucleotides match TRBD2. Trimming took 5 bases from V and 7 from J; bases not matched to a gene: 10. This CDR3 is built from 14 residues. CDR1 is GTSNPN and CDR2 is SVGIG in the germline V gene (reference sequence). As DNA, the CDR3 is TGTGCCTGGTCCCTACTAGCGGGAGCCGTAGAGCAGTACTTC. Translating it yields CAWSLLAGAVEQYF.

This sequence joins TRBV4-1 and TRBJ1-5; 7 bases align to TRBD1. Germline V gene sequence: CDR1 MGHRA, CDR2 YSYEKL. The length of the CDR3 is 15 residues. The V gene end was trimmed by 2 bases and the J gene end by 3 bases; junction bases not matched to a gene: 4. The CDR3 DNA is TGCGCCAGCAGCCAATCCGGGACAGTCAATCAGCCCCAGCATTTT. It is translated as CASSQSGTVNQPQHF.

This clone came up once. J is TRBJ2-7 and V is TRBV7-8, with 10 bases aligning to TRBD2. V was pared by 5 bases and J by 0 bases, with 4 bases of the junction left unmatched. CDR1 is SGHVS and CDR2 is FQNEAQ in the germline V gene. This CDR3 is built from 15 residues. Here the CDR3 reads CASSRSGRASYEQYF. The CDR3, as DNA: TGTGCCAGCAGCCGGAGCGGGAGGGCCTCCTACGAGCAGTACTTC.

This sequence joins TRBV6-6 and TRBJ2-5; 7 nucleotides align to TRBD2. TRBJ2-7 explains the end of the DNA better; the J call may be wrong. This CDR3 region has 13 residues. In germline, CDR1 is MNHNY, CDR2 SVGAGI (reference sequence). The CDR3 coding sequence is TGTGCCAGCAGTTCCCTAGCGGACTACGAGCAGTACTTC. Amino acids: CASSSLADYEQYF.

The table lists this clone with a count of one. This chain uses TRBV27 with TRBJ2-1; 7 bases match TRBD1. The V gene's germline CDR1 is MNHEY and CDR2 SMNVEV (reference sequence). The junction had 13 bases not matched to a gene; V was cut back by 2 bases and J by 3 bases. This CDR3 has 18 residues. The CDR3 nucleotides are TGTGCCAGCAGTTTACAGCCCTCGGCAGGGGGAGTCTACAATGAGCAGTTCTTC. Amino acids: CASSLQPSAGGVYNEQFF.

The V gene is TRBV19, the J gene TRBJ1-2; no definite D call. This CDR3 region has 16 residues. Germline V gene sequence: CDR1 LNHDA, CDR2 SQIVND (reference sequence). Trimming pared 4 bases from V and 3 bases from J, leaving 18 bases between. CDR3 protein: CASSSLGRHSYYGYTF. The CDR3 region has the DNA TGTGCCAGTAGTAGCTTGGGGAGACACTCTTACTATGGCTACACCTTC.

The rearrangement joins TRBV27 to TRBJ2-5, with D perhaps matching TRBD1 (5 bases). Trimming cost V 5 bases and J 5 bases, with 12 bases left between them. Germline CDR1 reads MNHEY; CDR2 reads SMNVEV (reference sequence). The CDR3 extends over 13 amino acids. The CDR3 bases are TGTGCCAGCAGTCCACAGGTTAAGGAGACCCAGTACTTC. This translates into CASSPQVKETQYF.